The 20 T cell receptor beta chains below all came from one sample that was sequenced in a study of blood T cell repertoires in COVID-19. TCRdb's table, derived via immunoSEQ multiplex PCR, lists solely in-frame clones and lacks some. The profile shows 80,000 to 100,000 clones, 90% of them singletons. The source material was peripheral blood. The source of these receptors is a human donor with active COVID-19. The donor label of this sample is uncertain.

The chain uses TRBV4-3 and TRBJ2-1; D ambiguous. CDR1 and CDR2 (germline): LGHNA, YSLEER. Trimming took off 0 bases at V and 8 bases at J, with 11 bases between the two ends. This CDR3 has 14 residues. CDR3: CASSQDRGGHEQFF. CDR3 sequence (DNA): TGCGCCAGCAGCCAAGATCGTGGCGGTCATGAGCAGTTCTTC.

V usage is TRBV19 and J usage is TRBJ2-4; D might be TRBD2 (5 bases). The CDR3 has 13 residues. CDR1 is LNHDA, CDR2 SQIVND, per germline (reference sequence). V was cut by 10 bases and J by 0 bases, with 10 bases left in between. The CDR3 DNA reads as TGTGCCACCGCACTAGGAGCCAAAAACATTCAGTACTTC. This codes for CATALGAKNIQYF.

The rearrangement links TRBV6-1 to TRBJ1-6, with 7 bases matching TRBD1. The CDR3 extends over 20 amino acids. From germline, CDR1 is MNHNS and CDR2 SASEGT. J gave up 4 bases and V 4 bases, and 19 bases lay outside the gene matches. The CDR3 loop is CASSASTGSGVLSYNSPLHF. CDR3 nucleotide sequence: TGTGCCAGCAGTGCCTCGACAGGGTCGGGCGTTCTGTCTTATAATTCACCCCTCCACTTT.

The V and J genes are TRBV7-2 and TRBJ2-1, with 8 bases matching TRBD2. There are 14 residues in the CDR3. Germline CDR1 SGHTA, CDR2 FQGNSA. Trimming removed 6 bases from V and 4 bases from J; junction bases left unmatched: 5. CDR3 DNA: TGTGCCAGCAGGCCGGGGGGGCAGTACAATGAGCAGTTCTTC. The encoded protein is CASRPGGQYNEQFF.

The chain links TRBV3-1 (or the pseudogene TRBV3-2) to TRBJ1-2; no clear D. V lost 0 bases and J lost 4, with 9 bases in between. Germline CDR1 reads LGHDT; CDR2 reads YNNKEL (reference sequence). The CDR3 has 14 amino acids. CDR3 protein: CASSQDSFTYGYTF. The CDR3 DNA reads as TGTGCCAGCAGCCAAGACAGTTTCACCTATGGCTACACCTTC.

The V and J genes are TRBV6-2 or TRBV6-3 and TRBJ2-3; D gene ambiguous. CDR1 MNHEY and CDR2 SVGEGT come from the germline V gene. With 4 bases removed from V and 5 bases from J, the gap between germline ends came to 4 bases. The CDR3 contains 11 residues. CDR3 coding DNA: TGTGCCAGCAGTTTACTAGATACGCAGTATTTT. Protein product: CASSLLDTQYF.

This clone was seen just once. The J gene is TRBJ2-3, the V gene TRBV28; D not resolved. The CDR3 consists of 14 residues. Germline V CDR1 and CDR2: MDHEN, SYDVKM. Trimming left V 3 bases short and J 6 bases short, with 13 bases between. DNA for the CDR3: TGTGCCAGCAGTTTCCAACCCCACATGGATACGCAGTATTTT. Translated, it gives CASSFQPHMDTQYF.

The rearrangement links TRBV5-1 to TRBJ2-1; 9 positions agree with TRBD1. With V trimmed by 0 bases and J by 8 bases, 6 bases remained unmatched. This CDR3 comprises 15 residues. Germline V gene lookup returns CDR1 SGHRS and CDR2 YFSETQ. CDR3 in amino acids: CASSLAGTGYHEQFF. The CDR3 bases are TGCGCCAGCAGCTTGGCCGGGACAGGGTACCATGAGCAGTTCTTC.

CDR3 DNA sequence: TGTGCCAGCAGCCCAGACAGGACTAGCGGGGGAAGGACGCAGTATTTT. This encodes CASSPDRTSGGRTQYF. The chain links TRBV4-2 to TRBJ2-3; 13 nucleotides align to TRBD2. V dropped 4 bases and J dropped 9; count of bases not matched to a gene: 10. The CDR3 extends over 16 amino acids. Germline V gene lookup returns CDR1 LGHNA and CDR2 YNFKEQ.

V usage is TRBV6-5 and J usage is TRBJ2-5, with 7 bases lining up with TRBD2. The germline CDR1 and CDR2 sequences are MNHEY and SVGAGI. The length of the CDR3 is 14 residues. V was clipped by 9 bases and J by 2 bases; unmatched bases: 9. CDR3 DNA: TGTGCCAGTCCGAGAGCGGGATTGCAAGAGACCCAGTACTTC. This translates into CASPRAGLQETQYF.

The chain carries TRBV27 and TRBJ2-1; TRBD2 might be the D (5 bases). The germline gives CDR1 MNHEY, CDR2 SMNVEV (reference sequence). This CDR3 has 15 amino acids. The V end was cut by 2 bases, the J end by 13 bases, with 21 bases between. The CDR3 region is CASSLAGQFDYEQFF. Here the CDR3 DNA reads TGTGCCAGCAGTTTAGCGGGCCAGTTTGATTACGAACAGTTCTTC.

The chain links TRBV28 to TRBJ1-2, with unresolved D. The CDR3 is 16 residues long. Germline V gives CDR1 MDHEN, CDR2 SYDVKM. With 6 bases removed from V and 1 base from J, the gap between germline ends came to 18 bases. The CDR3 loop reads CASSPIRGSLNYGYTF. The CDR3 region has the DNA TGTGCCAGCAGCCCTATACGGGGTTCTCTTAACTATGGCTACACCTTC.

This sequence joins TRBV18 and TRBJ1-3; D remains ambiguous. Germline assignment: CDR1 KGHSH and CDR2 LQKENI. The V gene lost 2 bases and the J gene lost 0 bases, with 8 bases spanning the gap. This CDR3 has 15 amino acids. CDR3 DNA: TGTGCCAGCTCACCAAATGAGAGCTCTGGAAACACCATATATTTT. This sequence encodes CASSPNESSGNTIYF.

The chain uses TRBV18 and TRBJ1-6; 7 bases fit TRBD1. The V gene's germline CDR1 is KGHSH and CDR2 LQKENI. The V and J ends lost 4 bases and 7 bases, in that order; junction bases with no gene match: 4. The CDR3 length is 14 residues. CDR3 DNA sequence: TGTGCCAGCTCACATGGACAGGAGAATTCACCCCTCCACTTT. This codes for CASSHGQENSPLHF. Based on the CDR3 plus reference TRBV18 and TRBJ1-6, the full variable domain is NAGVMQNPRHLVRRRGQEARLRCSPMKGHSHVYWYRQLPEEGLKFMVYLQKENIIDESGMPKERFSAEFPKEGPSILRIQQVVRGDSAAYFCASSHGQENSPLHFGNGTRLTVT.

This clone came up once. The chain employs TRBV7-9 and TRBJ2-3, with TRBD1 matching over 8 bases. From germline, CDR1 is SEHNR and CDR2 FQNEAQ (reference sequence). Unmatched junction bases numbered 8, after V lost 2 bases and J lost 1 base. CDR3 length equals 17 residues. CDR3: CASSLSPGGQGTDTQYF. The CDR3 DNA sequence: TGTGCCAGCAGCTTATCCCCTGGGGGACAGGGCACAGATACGCAGTATTTT. The complete variable domain, with remaining parts taken from reference TRBV7-9 and TRBJ2-3, reads DTGVSQNPRHKITKRGQNVTFRCDPISEHNRLYWYRQTLGQGPEFLTYFQNEAQLEKSRLLSDRFSAERPKGSFSTLEIQRTEQGDSAMYLCASSLSPGGQGTDTQYFGPGTRLTVL.

V gene TRBV7-2 combines with J gene TRBJ2-3, with D maybe TRBD2 (5 bases). The CDR3 length is 14 residues. Germline CDR1 reads SGHTA; CDR2 reads FQGNSA. V was clipped by 4 bases and J by 6 bases, with 14 bases between them. The CDR3 loop reads CASSYNLEADTQYF. The CDR3 DNA follows: TGTGCCAGCAGCTACAACCTGGAGGCGGATACGCAGTATTTT. The entire variable domain, with the rest obtained from reference TRBV7-2 and TRBJ2-3, is as follows: GAGVSQSPSNKVTEKGKDVELRCDPISGHTALYWYRQSLGQGLEFLIYFQGNSAPDKSGLPSDRFSAERTGGSVSTLTIQRTQQEDSAVYLCASSYNLEADTQYFGPGTRLTVL.

The rearrangement uses TRBV6-2 or TRBV6-3 and TRBJ1-5; the D gene is possibly TRBD1 (6 bases). V was cut by 0 bases and J by 7 bases, with 22 bases left in between. This CDR3 is built from 18 residues. Per the germline V gene, CDR1 is MNHEY and CDR2 is SVGEGT. The CDR3 sequence: CASSYSTGQRVLGQPQHF. CDR3 coding DNA: TGTGCCAGCAGTTACTCGACCGGACAGAGGGTGCTGGGACAGCCCCAGCATTTT.

This chain links TRBV29-1 with TRBJ1-1; D gene unclear. The CDR3 contains 14 residues. V lost 5 bases, J lost 4 bases, and 17 bases lay in between. CDR1 and CDR2 (germline): SQVTM, ANQGSEA. The CDR3 DNA follows: TGCAGCGTTCTAGGACCCCACAGCGGCACTGAAGCTTTCTTT. This sequence encodes CSVLGPHSGTEAFF. The whole variable domain, remainder taken from reference TRBV29-1 and TRBJ1-1, is SAVISQKPSRDICQRGTSLTIQCQVDSQVTMMFWYRQQPGQSLTLIATANQGSEATYESGFVIDKFPISRPNLTFSTLTVSNMSPEDSSIYLCSVLGPHSGTEAFFGQGTRLTVV.

V gene TRBV5-4 combines with J gene TRBJ2-2; 8 bases line up with TRBD2. Looked up from germline, CDR1 is SGHNT and CDR2 is YYREEE (reference sequence). The length of the CDR3 is 16 residues. Germline trimming cut 4 bases from V and 7 bases from J; bases unmatched to any gene: 12. CDR3 in amino acids: CASSRGAGGPGGELFF. The CDR3 DNA follows: TGTGCCAGCAGCCGGGGGGCGGGGGGCCCTGGCGGGGAGCTGTTTTTT.

The chain couples TRBV5-4 to TRBJ2-7, with D possibly being TRBD1 (5 bases). There are 11 residues in the CDR3. V gave up 0 bases and J gave up 7 bases, with 5 bases separating them. Per the germline V gene, CDR1 is SGHNT and CDR2 is YYREEE (reference sequence). The CDR3 bases are TGTGCCAGCAGCTTGGGGACAGAGCAGTACTTC. It encodes CASSLGTEQYF. The full variable domain, with the rest looked up from reference TRBV5-4 and TRBJ2-7, is ETGVTQSPTHLIKTRGQQVTLRCSSQSGHNTVSWYQQALGQGPQFIFQYYREEENGRGNFPPRFSGLQFPNYSSELNVNALELDDSALYLCASSLGTEQYFGPGTRLTVT.